The 15 T cell receptor beta chains given below trace back to one sample, sequenced in a study of blood T cells in healthy people across ages. A second PCR of roughly 7 to 11 cycles used a sample-barcoded 5' primer and a J-beta primer mix. TCRdb re-called the 5' RACE reads with MiXCR, one entry per CDR3 protein. This repertoire shows a few hundred thousand distinct CDR3 sequences, approximately 52% found once; its top ten account for approximately 51%. Material for sequencing was blood. The source is a man aged 60-69 years in good health.

The rearrangement joins TRBV20-1 to TRBJ2-1; 12 bases map to TRBD2. Unmatched junction bases numbered 8, after V lost 4 bases and J lost 4 bases. This CDR3 is 16 amino acids long. CDR1 DFQATT and CDR2 SNEGSKA come from the germline V gene (reference sequence). CDR3 bases: TGCAGTGCTAACTCCGGACTAGCGGGGTTGTACAATGAGCAGTTCTTC. Translated: CSANSGLAGLYNEQFF.

This clonotype was found a few times. The chain carries TRBV4-2 and TRBJ1-2; 7 bases map to TRBD1. CDR3 length equals 15 residues. V lost 0 bases to trimming and J lost 3 bases; unmatched junction nucleotides: 4. Germline-derived CDR1 and CDR2 are LGHNA and YNFKEQ. Written as DNA, the CDR3 is TGTGCCAGCAGCCAAGATTGGCAGGGGGACTATGGCTACACCTTC. It is translated as CASSQDWQGDYGYTF.

The chain is built from TRBV29-1 and TRBJ1-1; 7 bases fit TRBD1. The J segment lost 4 bases and the V segment lost 7 bases, leaving 12 bases of the junction unmatched. The CDR3 runs to 14 residues. The germline gives CDR1 SQVTM, CDR2 ANQGSEA. In nucleotides, the CDR3 is TGCAGCGCCCCGGGGTCGGCAGGGGGCACTGAAGCTTTCTTT. Residues: CSAPGSAGGTEAFF. Drawing the rest from reference TRBV29-1 and TRBJ1-1, the complete variable domain is SAVISQKPSRDICQRGTSLTIQCQVDSQVTMMFWYRQQPGQSLTLIATANQGSEATYESGFVIDKFPISRPNLTFSTLTVSNMSPEDSSIYLCSAPGSAGGTEAFFGQGTRLTVV.

V gene TRBV7-8 combines with J gene TRBJ2-1; 10 bases fit TRBD2. Germline-derived CDR1 and CDR2 are SGHVS and FQNEAQ. The V gene end was trimmed by 5 bases and the J gene end by 8 bases; junction bases not matched to a gene: 12. The CDR3 contains 16 residues. The CDR3 nucleotides are TGTGCCAGCAGCCCCCATAGCGGGAGGTCTTCGGATGAGCAGTTCTTC. Encoded protein: CASSPHSGRSSDEQFF.

This clonotype was seen only a few times. This rearrangement joins TRBV4-2 to TRBJ1-6, with 9 bases fitting TRBD1. V trimming: 0 bases; J trimming: 7 bases; junction bases outside the gene matches: 1. CDR3 length: 15 amino acids. The germline CDR1 and CDR2 sequences are LGHNA and YNFKEQ. Written as DNA, the CDR3 is TGTGCCAGCAGCCAAGATGACAGGGGGAATTCACCCCTCCACTTT. This translates into CASSQDDRGNSPLHF.

This chain connects TRBV7-2 to TRBJ1-4; D might be TRBD1 (6 bases). V lost 1 base and J lost 10, with 16 bases in between. This CDR3 spans 15 amino acids. From germline, CDR1 is SGHTA and CDR2 FQGNSA. The CDR3 region has the DNA TGTGCCAGCAGCTTAGGGTCCAGCCTACAGGGAAAACTGTTTTTT. Protein sequence: CASSLGSSLQGKLFF.

At least ten counts were recorded for this clonotype. This sequence may be a read error, since a much larger clone differs from it by one base. The rearrangement joins TRBV2 to TRBJ2-5; a possible D gene is TRBD2 (5 bases). The CDR3 contains 15 residues. V was clipped by 1 base and J by 11 bases, with 20 bases between them. CDR1 is SNHLY, CDR2 FYNNEI, per germline. The CDR3 sequence is CASSEERVAGNEQYF. The CDR3 DNA follows: TGTGCCAGCAGTGAAGAGAGGGTAGCTGGTAATGAGCAGTACTTC.

There are a few counts of this clonotype. The chain couples TRBV7-2 to TRBJ2-7; 10 nucleotides line up with TRBD1. Germline values: CDR1 SGHTA, CDR2 FQGNSA. The CDR3 loop spans 13 amino acids. The V gene end was trimmed by 5 bases and the J gene end by 9 bases; junction bases not matched to a gene: 7. CDR3 amino acids: CASSARDRGVQYF. CDR3 DNA sequence: TGTGCCAGCAGCGCCCGGGACAGGGGTGTGCAGTACTTC.

This chain joins TRBV6-5 and TRBJ1-2, with 8 bases that match TRBD1. Germline V gene lookup returns CDR1 MNHEY and CDR2 SVGAGI. Trimming at V came to 2 bases and at J to 4 bases, leaving 12 bases not matched to a gene. The CDR3 contains 17 residues. CDR3 region: CASSYARQGISRYGYTF. The CDR3 nucleotides read TGTGCCAGCAGTTACGCGAGACAGGGGATTAGCCGCTATGGCTACACCTTC.

The chain recombines TRBV27 with TRBJ2-5, with 7 positions matching TRBD1. The CDR3 covers 17 residues. Germline V lookup: CDR1 MNHEY, CDR2 SMNVEV (reference sequence). Unmatched junction bases numbered 20, after V lost 2 bases and J lost 11 bases. The CDR3 is CASSLTGRGPFRNEQYF. CDR3 bases: TGTGCCAGCAGTTTAACCGGAAGGGGGCCCTTCAGGAATGAGCAGTACTTC.

This clonotype was seen only a few times. J is TRBJ1-2 and V is TRBV20-1; 8 positions agree with TRBD1. This CDR3 comprises 13 residues. With 5 bases clipped from V and 6 bases from J, the junction kept 8 bases outside the gene matches. Germline loops: CDR1 DFQATT, CDR2 SNEGSKA (reference sequence). This CDR3 is CSAGQGGRDGYTF. CDR3 coding DNA: TGCAGTGCTGGACAGGGTGGAAGGGATGGCTACACCTTC.

V is TRBV29-1 and J is TRBJ2-1, with D hard to call. Germline V lookup: CDR1 SQVTM, CDR2 ANQGSEA. This CDR3 is 12 amino acids long. Trimming removed 4 bases from V and 7 bases from J, with 11 bases in between. CDR3 in amino acids: CSVGVGLNEQFF. The CDR3 nucleotides read TGCAGCGTTGGGGTGGGGTTGAATGAGCAGTTCTTC.

At least ten counts were recorded for this clonotype. The chain uses TRBV23-1 and TRBJ1-2, with a weak D call TRBD1 (5 bases). TRBV23-1 carries the ORF label, with uncertain function. CDR3 length: 14 amino acids. The germline V and J ends were trimmed by 6 bases and 4 bases, with 15 bases remaining between them. As DNA, the CDR3 is TGCGCCAGCAGGTCGGGGCCCCTATTCTATGGCTACACCTTC. Translated: CASRSGPLFYGYTF.

This rearrangement joins TRBV2 to TRBJ2-5, with D possibly being TRBD1 (5 bases). CDR3 length: 15 amino acids. Trimming stripped 5 bases from V and 3 bases from J, with 16 bases between. From germline, CDR1 is SNHLY and CDR2 FYNNEI. The CDR3 DNA sequence: TGTGCCAGCAGTACTCAAGGGGTGATGGAAGAGACCCAGTACTTC. Amino acid sequence: CASSTQGVMEETQYF.

This chain uses TRBV6-2 or TRBV6-3 with TRBJ1-5; no reliable D call. The CDR3 is 14 residues long. V lost 10 bases to trimming and J lost 0 bases, with 13 bases between them. Per germline, CDR1 MNHEY and CDR2 SVGEGT. The CDR3 sequence: CATTEAYSNQPQHF. The CDR3 nucleotides read TGTGCCACCACGGAGGCATATAGCAATCAGCCCCAGCATTTT.